These 22 T cell receptor beta chains came from one sample sequenced in a study of shared clonotypes between healthy human individuals. Method: immunoSEQ multiplex PCR; TCRdb's copy keeps in-frame clones and lacks some. This sample yields some 1,600,000 clones, of which approximately 98% are seen a single time; roughly 0.42% belongs to the top ten. Sequences were obtained from naive CD4+ T cells sorted from blood. The sample's subset: CD45RA+ positively selected. These TCRs come from a man in his thirties or forties in good health.

V usage is TRBV2 and J usage is TRBJ2-2; the match to TRBD2 covers 9 bases. The germline V gene has CDR1 SNHLY and CDR2 FYNNEI. The length of the CDR3 is 16 residues. Germline trimming cut 3 bases from V and 7 bases from J; bases unmatched to any gene: 9. CDR3 in amino acids: CASSETRGRAGGELFF. The DNA for the CDR3 is TGTGCCAGCAGTGAGACCCGCGGGAGGGCCGGCGGGGAGCTGTTTTTT.

V usage is TRBV18 and J usage is TRBJ1-4, with a weak D call TRBD1 (5 bases). The length of the CDR3 is 15 residues. Per germline, CDR1 KGHSH and CDR2 LQKENI. Trimming left V 4 bases short and J 7 bases short, with 16 bases between. The CDR3 reads CASSRATGGGEKLFF. In DNA, the CDR3 is TGTGCCAGCTCACGGGCTACCGGGGGAGGTGAAAAACTGTTTTTT.

In regard to this clone: Other DNA sequences in this specimen translate into the identical CDR3. This sequence joins TRBV28 and TRBJ1-2; D ambiguous. Trimming removed 5 bases from V and 5 bases from J, with 9 bases in between. This CDR3 has 12 amino acids. CDR1 and CDR2 (germline): MDHEN, SYDVKM. The CDR3 DNA follows: TGTGCCAGCAGTCTAAGGGAATATGGCTACACCTTC. Protein product: CASSLREYGYTF.

This chain uses TRBV28 with TRBJ2-3; D is unclear. There are 18 residues in the CDR3. Looked up from germline, CDR1 is MDHEN and CDR2 is SYDVKM. V was cut by 6 bases and J by 1 base, with 23 bases left in between. The CDR3 protein is CASSLLQGVPGGTDTQYF. Here the CDR3 DNA reads TGTGCCAGCAGCCTACTCCAAGGTGTCCCCGGAGGCACAGATACGCAGTATTTT.

The chain joins TRBV7-6 to TRBJ2-4; TRBD2 matches at 7 bases. V lost 1 base and J lost 0; bases outside the gene matches: 12. This CDR3 region has 19 residues. The germline V gene encodes CDR1 SGHVS and CDR2 FNYEAQ. CDR3 bases: TGTGCCAGCAGCTTAGTCCCTCCGCTAGCGGTCCTAGCCAAAAACATTCAGTACTTC. It specifies CASSLVPPLAVLAKNIQYF.

The rearrangement joins TRBV6-5 to TRBJ1-2; D unresolved. V was shortened by 0 bases and J by 0 bases, with 11 bases between the two germline ends. From germline, CDR1 is MNHEY and CDR2 SVGAGI. The CDR3 spans 16 residues. In nucleotides, the CDR3 is TGTGCCAGCAGTTACTCGGCACTCCAAGCTAACTATGGCTACACCTTC. Protein sequence: CASSYSALQANYGYTF.

This clone has just one count. CDR3 nucleotides: TGTGCCAGCAGTGAGTCCAGGCTATATAGCAATCAGCCCCAGCATTTT. Its translation: CASSESRLYSNQPQHF. The chain combines TRBV6-1 with TRBJ1-5; D gene uncertain. This CDR3 is 16 amino acids long. V lost 3 bases and J 0 bases, leaving 12 bases between the germline ends. Germline V gene sequence: CDR1 MNHNS, CDR2 SASEGT.

With regard to this clone: At the DNA level, this CDR3 is encoded by other sequences in the same sample as well. The chain employs TRBV9 and TRBJ2-3; D may be TRBD2 (6 bases). CDR3 length: 15 amino acids. The V and J ends lost 0 bases and 0 bases respectively, with 8 bases between them. Germline CDR1 reads SGDLS; CDR2 reads YYNGEE. The CDR3 sequence is CASSVGRGSTDTQYF. CDR3 nucleotides: TGTGCCAGCAGCGTAGGGCGGGGCAGCACAGATACGCAGTATTTT.

Points on this clone: The sample has other DNA sequences that encode this CDR3 too. The chain has TRBV20-1 and TRBJ2-5; D is uncertain. V was shortened by 2 bases and J by 4 bases, with 2 bases between the two germline ends. Germline CDR1 reads DFQATT; CDR2 reads SNEGSKA (reference sequence). The CDR3 sequence is 10 residues long. CDR3 nucleotide sequence: TGCAGTGCTAGACCAGAGACCCAGTACTTC. It encodes CSARPETQYF.

The CDR3, as DNA: TGCGCCAGCAGCCGGCTCCGGCTTAACGGGACAGGGGGCATGAACACTGAAGCTTTCTTT. Translated: CASSRLRLNGTGGMNTEAFF. The rearrangement joins TRBV5-1 to TRBJ1-1; 12 bases are a match to TRBD1. CDR1 and CDR2 (germline): SGHRS, YFSETQ. The CDR3 sequence is 20 residues long. J lost 0 bases, V lost 4 bases, and 16 bases had no gene match.

With regard to this clone: Other DNA variants within this sample encode the same CDR3. V is TRBV6-5 and J is TRBJ2-5; no firm D call. The V gene's germline CDR1 is MNHEY and CDR2 SVGAGI. V was trimmed by 2 bases and J by 5 bases, leaving 3 bases between them. The CDR3 consists of 11 residues. CDR3 coding DNA: TGTGCCAGCAGTTACAGTGAGACCCAGTACTTC. The encoded protein is CASSYSETQYF.

The chain is built from TRBV28 and TRBJ2-1; 10 nucleotides match TRBD2. CDR3 length equals 16 residues. Germline CDR1 MDHEN, CDR2 SYDVKM. Trimming took 3 bases from V and 9 from J; bases not matched to a gene: 11. The CDR3 DNA reads as TGTGCCAGCAGTTTGCGGCTAGCGGGAGTTCATAGTGAGCAGTTCTTC. Translation: CASSLRLAGVHSEQFF.

The sample holds one count of this clone. This sequence joins TRBV19 and TRBJ2-3, with 11 bases that match TRBD2. Germline CDR1 LNHDA, CDR2 SQIVND (reference sequence). Trimming removed 5 bases from V and 2 bases from J; junction bases left unmatched: 12. The CDR3 length is 18 residues. CDR3: CASSWGLAGGGITDTQYF. The DNA of the CDR3 is TGTGCCAGTAGTTGGGGGCTAGCGGGAGGAGGGATCACAGATACGCAGTATTTT.

The rearrangement links TRBV28 to TRBJ2-3; possibly TRBD2 for D (6 bases). In germline, CDR1 is MDHEN, CDR2 SYDVKM. V was cut by 3 bases and J by 10 bases, with 11 bases left in between. The CDR3 spans 12 residues. CDR3 residues: CASSFFGGPQYF. The CDR3, as DNA: TGTGCCAGCAGTTTTTTCGGGGGTCCGCAGTATTTT.

The chain carries TRBV19 and TRBJ1-5; TRBD1 is a possible D gene (6 bases). This CDR3 has 15 amino acids. Germline V gene lookup returns CDR1 LNHDA and CDR2 SQIVND (reference sequence). The germline V and J ends were trimmed by 9 bases and 2 bases, with 17 bases remaining between them. CDR3 sequence: CASRGLAGGNQPQHF. CDR3 DNA sequence: TGTGCCAGCCGAGGACTTGCAGGGGGCAATCAGCCCCAGCATTTT. The variable domain in full, completed from reference TRBV19 and TRBJ1-5, reads DGGITQSPKYLFRKEGQNVTLSCEQNLNHDAMYWYRQDPGQGLRLIYYSQIVNDFQKGDIAEGYSVSREKKESFPLTVTSAQKNPTAFYLCASRGLAGGNQPQHFGDGTRLSIL.

The count of this clone is one. The V gene is TRBV9, the J gene TRBJ2-2, with TRBD2 identical over 11 bases. Unmatched junction bases numbered 3, after V lost 3 bases and J lost 5 bases. Germline assignment: CDR1 SGDLS and CDR2 YYNGEE. CDR3 length equals 15 residues. CDR3 coding DNA: TGTGCCAGCAGCGCCCTAGCGGGAGGTACCGGGGAGCTGTTTTTT. Protein: CASSALAGGTGELFF. Together with reference TRBV9 and TRBJ2-2, the CDR3 gives the full variable domain: DSGVTQTPKHLITATGQRVTLRCSPRSGDLSVYWYQQSLDQGLQFLIQYYNGEERAKGNILERFSAQQFPDLHSELNLSSLELGDSALYFCASSALAGGTGELFFGEGSRLTVL.

J is TRBJ2-1 and V is TRBV2; 12 nucleotides agree with TRBD2. V dropped 5 bases and J dropped 8; count of bases not matched to a gene: 7. Germline CDR1 SNHLY, CDR2 FYNNEI. The length of the CDR3 is 15 residues. The CDR3 coding sequence is TGTGCCAGCAGTATTCGGACTAGCGGGAACGATGAGCAGTTCTTC. The encoded protein is CASSIRTSGNDEQFF.

The rearrangement uses TRBV30 and TRBJ2-7, with D perhaps matching TRBD1 or TRBD2 (5 bases each). Germline assignment: CDR1 GTSNPN and CDR2 SVGIG (reference sequence). Trimming shortened V by 2 bases and J by 5 bases, and 13 bases separated the two germline ends. This CDR3 is built from 13 residues. The CDR3 sequence is CAWSLGTWDEQYF. The CDR3 nucleotides are TGTGCCTGGAGTCTCGGGACCTGGGACGAGCAGTACTTC.

The chain combines TRBV25-1 with TRBJ2-7; D is undetermined. The germline gives CDR1 MGHDK, CDR2 SYGVNS. V gave up 4 bases and J gave up 0 bases, with 4 bases separating them. The CDR3 runs 12 residues. CDR3 sequence (DNA): TGTGCCAGCAGTGCCCGCTCCTACGAGCAGTACTTC. Protein product: CASSARSYEQYF.

The chain links TRBV27 to TRBJ2-1, with TRBD1 matching 8 bases. This CDR3 has 13 residues. V dropped 8 bases and J dropped 10; count of bases not matched to a gene: 10. Germline V gene sequence: CDR1 MNHEY, CDR2 SMNVEV (reference sequence). As DNA, the CDR3 is TGTGCCAGCTGGGTTGTACAGGGGGGCGAGCAGTTCTTC. Its protein product is CASWVVQGGEQFF.

As concerns this clone: This same CDR3 is encoded by further DNA sequences in the sample. The J gene is TRBJ2-5, the V gene TRBV5-1; 8 nucleotides line up with TRBD1. The CDR3 is 16 residues long. The germline V gene encodes CDR1 SGHRS and CDR2 YFSETQ. Trimming cost V 0 bases and J 5 bases; bases outside gene matches: 9. Here the CDR3 DNA reads TGCGCCAGCAGCTTGGTACCCCAGGGGGCAGGGGAGACCCAGTACTTC. It is translated as CASSLVPQGAGETQYF.

This clone has only one observation. The same CDR3 is also encoded by other DNA sequences in this sample. This rearrangement joins TRBV4-3 to TRBJ2-3; D may be TRBD1 (5 bases). Germline V gives CDR1 LGHNA, CDR2 YSLEER. The CDR3 runs 13 residues. Trimming cost V 4 bases and J 3 bases, with 8 bases left between them. For the CDR3, the DNA is TGCGCCAGCAGCCGGACATCGACAGATACGCAGTATTTT. Protein: CASSRTSTDTQYF.